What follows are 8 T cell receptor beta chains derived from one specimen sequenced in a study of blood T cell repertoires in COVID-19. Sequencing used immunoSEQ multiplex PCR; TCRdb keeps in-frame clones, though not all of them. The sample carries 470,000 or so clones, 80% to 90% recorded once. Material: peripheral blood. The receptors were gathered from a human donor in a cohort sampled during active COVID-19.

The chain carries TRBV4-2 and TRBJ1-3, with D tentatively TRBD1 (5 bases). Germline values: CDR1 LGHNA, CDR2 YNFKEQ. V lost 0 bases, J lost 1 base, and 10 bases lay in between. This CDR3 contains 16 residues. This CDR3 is CASSQDIRGSGNTIYF. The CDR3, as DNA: TGTGCCAGCAGCCAAGACATTCGGGGGTCTGGAAACACCATATATTTT.

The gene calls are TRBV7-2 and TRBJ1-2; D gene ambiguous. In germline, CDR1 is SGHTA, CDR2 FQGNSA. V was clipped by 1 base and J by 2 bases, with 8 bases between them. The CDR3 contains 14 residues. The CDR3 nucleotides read TGTGCCAGCAGCTTAGATGGAGGGAACTATGGCTACACCTTC. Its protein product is CASSLDGGNYGYTF.

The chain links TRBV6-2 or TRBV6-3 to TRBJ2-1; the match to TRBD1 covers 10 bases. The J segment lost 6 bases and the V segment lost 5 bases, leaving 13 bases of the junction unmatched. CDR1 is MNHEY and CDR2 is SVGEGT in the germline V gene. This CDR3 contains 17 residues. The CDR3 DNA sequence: TGTGCCAGCAGTATGCGAGCCTTGACAGGGGGCATCAATGAGCAGTTCTTC. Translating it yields CASSMRALTGGINEQFF.

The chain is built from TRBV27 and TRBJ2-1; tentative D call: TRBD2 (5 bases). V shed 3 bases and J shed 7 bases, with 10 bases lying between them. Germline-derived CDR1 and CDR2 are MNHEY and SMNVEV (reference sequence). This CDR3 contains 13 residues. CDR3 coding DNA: TGTGCCAGCAGTTTGAATCGGGGAAATGAGCAGTTCTTC. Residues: CASSLNRGNEQFF.

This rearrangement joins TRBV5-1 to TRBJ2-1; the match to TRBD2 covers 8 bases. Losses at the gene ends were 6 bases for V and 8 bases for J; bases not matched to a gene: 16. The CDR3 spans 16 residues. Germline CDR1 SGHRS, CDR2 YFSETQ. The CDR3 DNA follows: TGCGCCAGCATCCCGACTAGCGCTAGGCCCGGGTATGAGCAGTTCTTC. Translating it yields CASIPTSARPGYEQFF.

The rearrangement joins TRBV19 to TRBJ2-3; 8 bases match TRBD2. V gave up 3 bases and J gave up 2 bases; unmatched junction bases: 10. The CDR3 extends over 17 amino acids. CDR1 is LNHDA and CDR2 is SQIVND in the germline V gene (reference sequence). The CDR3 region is CASSIRRGSGATDTQYF. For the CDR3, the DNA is TGTGCCAGTAGTATCCGGCGGGGTAGCGGGGCCACAGATACGCAGTATTTT.

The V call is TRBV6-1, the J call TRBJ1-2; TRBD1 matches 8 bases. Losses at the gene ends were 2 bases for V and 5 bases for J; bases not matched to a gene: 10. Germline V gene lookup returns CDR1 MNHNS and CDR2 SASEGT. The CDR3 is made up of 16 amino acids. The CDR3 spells CASSESGRQGRYGYTF. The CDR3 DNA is TGTGCCAGCAGTGAATCGGGTCGACAGGGGCGTTATGGCTACACCTTC.

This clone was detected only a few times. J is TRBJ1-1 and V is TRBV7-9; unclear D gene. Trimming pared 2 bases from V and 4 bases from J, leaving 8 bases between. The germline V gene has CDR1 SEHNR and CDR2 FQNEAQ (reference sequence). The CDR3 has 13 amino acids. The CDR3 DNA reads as TGTGCCAGCAGCTTATATGTCAGCACTGAAGCTTTCTTT. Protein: CASSLYVSTEAFF.